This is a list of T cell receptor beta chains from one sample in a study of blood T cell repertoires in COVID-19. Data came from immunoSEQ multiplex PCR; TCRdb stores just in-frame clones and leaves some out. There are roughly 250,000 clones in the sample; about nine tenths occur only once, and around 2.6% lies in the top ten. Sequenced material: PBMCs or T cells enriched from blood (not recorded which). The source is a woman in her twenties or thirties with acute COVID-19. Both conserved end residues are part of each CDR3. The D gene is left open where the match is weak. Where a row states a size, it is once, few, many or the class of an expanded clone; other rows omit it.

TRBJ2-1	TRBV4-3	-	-	TGCGCCAGCAGCCAGACACAGGGTGACGGTGAGCAGTTCTTC	CASSQTQGDGEQFF
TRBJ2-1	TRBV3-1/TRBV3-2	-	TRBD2	TGTGCCAGCAGCCAAGTCCCACGGGGGGGCGCCCACAATGAGCAGTTCTTC	CASSQVPRGGAHNEQFF
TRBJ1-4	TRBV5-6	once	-	TGTGCCAGCAGCGCCGGGGAACCAATGGGGAATGAAAAACTGTTTTTT	CASSAGEPMGNEKLFF
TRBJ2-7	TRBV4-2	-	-	TGTGCCAGCAGCCAAGCGGCCGGGAGCCAGACCTACGAGCAGTACTTC	CASSQAAGSQTYEQYF
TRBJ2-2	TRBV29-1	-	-	TGCAGCGTAAAATTGAGGGAACCCGGGGAGCTGTTTTTT	CSVKLREPGELFF
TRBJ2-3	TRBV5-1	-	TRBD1	TGCGCCAGCAGCCCCTCCGGGACAGGGAGCACAGATACGCAGTATTTT	CASSPSGTGSTDTQYF
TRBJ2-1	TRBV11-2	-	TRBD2	TGTGCCAGCAGCCTCACGTCCGGGGGGGCCTACAATGAGCAGTTCTTC	CASSLTSGGAYNEQFF
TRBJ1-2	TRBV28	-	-	TGTGCCAGCAGTTTGTTCAGAAACTATGGCTACACCTTC	CASSLFRNYGYTF
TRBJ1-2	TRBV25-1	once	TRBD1	TGTGCCAGCAGCGGTGGGGGACAGGGGGCCTCCCACACCTTC	CASSGGGQGASHTF
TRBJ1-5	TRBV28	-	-	TGTGCCAGCAGTTTCTCGACAGGATCAGTTCAGCCCCAGCATTTT	CASSFSTGSVQPQHF
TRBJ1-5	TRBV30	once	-	TGTGCCTGGATATCACAGGGAAGTGAGAGCAATCAGCCCCAGCATTTT	CAWISQGSESNQPQHF
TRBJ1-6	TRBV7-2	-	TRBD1	TGTGCCAGCAGCCAGACAGGGGTTAATTCACCCCTCCACTTT	CASSQTGVNSPLHF
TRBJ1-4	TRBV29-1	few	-	TGCAGCGTTCTACGAGAAAAACTGTTTTTT	CSVLREKLFF
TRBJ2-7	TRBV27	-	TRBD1	TGTGCCAGCAGTCCGTGGACAGGCCCCTACGAGCAGTACTTC	CASSPWTGPYEQYF